Listed below are T cell receptor beta chains from one sample, sequenced in a study of blood T cell repertoires in COVID-19. Clones were read by immunoSEQ multiplex PCR, and TCRdb kept only the in-frame ones, dropping some. The top ten clones hold about 6.5% of a sample with fewer than 60,000 clones, approximately 85% of them seen once. The sample taken for sequencing was peripheral blood. The receptors derive from a man aged 55-75 years with acute or convalescent COVID-19. Both conserved end residues are part of each CDR3. The order of the fields is V gene, D gene, clone size, J gene, CDR3 protein, CDR3 DNA. A D gene is named only where the DNA matches it firmly. Size tells how often a clone was seen (once, few, many) or the class of an expanded clone, and some rows leave it out.

V: TRBV6-1; D: NA; size: NA; J: TRBJ2-1; CDR3: CASSEYYNEQFF; DNA: TGTGCCAGCAGTGAATACTACAATGAGCAGTTCTTC
V: TRBV7-8; D: NA; size: few; J: TRBJ2-3; CDR3: CASSSLAGTDTQYF; DNA: TGTGCCAGCAGCTCCCTGGCGGGCACAGATACGCAGTATTTT
V: TRBV28; D: NA; size: NA; J: TRBJ2-7; CDR3: CASSLGGSRSAHEQYF; DNA: TGTGCCAGCAGTTTAGGTGGGTCTAGGAGTGCCCACGAGCAGTACTTC
V: TRBV5-6; D: TRBD2; size: NA; J: TRBJ2-1; CDR3: CASSTLAGESYNEQFF; DNA: TGTGCCAGCAGCACCTTAGCGGGAGAATCCTACAATGAGCAGTTCTTC
V: TRBV27; D: TRBD1; size: NA; J: TRBJ1-5; CDR3: CASRPRQGASNQPQHF; DNA: TGTGCCAGCAGGCCGAGACAGGGAGCGAGCAATCAGCCCCAGCATTTT
V: TRBV9; D: NA; size: NA; J: TRBJ2-1; CDR3: CASSQTDNSYNEQFF; DNA: TGTGCCAGCAGCCAGACAGACAATTCCTACAATGAGCAGTTCTTC
V: TRBV5-1; D: TRBD1; size: NA; J: TRBJ2-1; CDR3: CASGPGQQYNEQFF; DNA: TGCGCCAGCGGACCGGGACAGCAGTACAATGAGCAGTTCTTC
V: TRBV27; D: NA; size: NA; J: TRBJ2-7; CDR3: CASGRSEQYF; DNA: TGTGCCAGCGGTCGCAGCGAGCAGTACTTC
V: TRBV7-6; D: NA; size: NA; J: TRBJ1-1; CDR3: CASSSLGGNTEAFF; DNA: TGTGCCAGCAGTTCCCTAGGGGGGAACACTGAAGCTTTCTTT
V: TRBV5-1; D: TRBD1; size: NA; J: TRBJ1-4; CDR3: CASSLPGQGEKLFF; DNA: TGCGCCAGCAGCTTACCGGGACAGGGAGAAAAACTGTTTTTT
V: TRBV12-5; D: NA; size: NA; J: TRBJ2-3; CDR3: CATQGSTDTQYF; DNA: TGTGCTACGCAGGGTAGCACAGATACGCAGTATTTT
V: TRBV11-2; D: NA; size: NA; J: TRBJ2-5; CDR3: CASSLGRAQETQYF; DNA: TGTGCCAGCAGCTTGGGCAGGGCGCAAGAGACCCAGTACTTC
V: TRBV2; D: NA; size: NA; J: TRBJ1-5; CDR3: CASSPETASNQPQHF; DNA: TGTGCCAGCAGTCCCGAGACAGCTAGCAATCAGCCCCAGCATTTT
V: TRBV10-3; D: TRBD1; size: once; J: TRBJ1-1; CDR3: CAISDQTGALEAFF; DNA: TGTGCCATCAGTGACCAGACAGGGGCCCTTGAAGCTTTCTTT
V: TRBV4-2; D: TRBD2; size: NA; J: TRBJ2-3; CDR3: CASSQVGAGVRGDTQYF; DNA: TGTGCCAGCAGCCAAGTAGGAGCGGGAGTAAGGGGAGATACGCAGTATTTT
V: TRBV24-1; D: NA; size: NA; J: TRBJ1-1; CDR3: CATSDLDSREGAFF; DNA: TGTGCCACCAGTGATTTGGATAGTCGGGAAGGGGCTTTCTTT
V: TRBV28; D: TRBD2; size: NA; J: TRBJ2-3; CDR3: CASRPFGLAVYSTDTQYF; DNA: TGTGCCAGCAGACCCTTTGGACTAGCGGTGTATAGCACAGATACGCAGTATTTT
V: TRBV25-1; D: TRBD1; size: NA; J: TRBJ1-4; CDR3: CASSEPDRGYTNEKLFF; DNA: TGTGCCAGCAGTGAACCGGACAGGGGCTATACTAATGAAAAACTGTTTTTT
V: TRBV5-4; D: TRBD1; size: NA; J: TRBJ2-5; CDR3: CASSSKQGHQETQYF; DNA: TGTGCCAGCAGCTCTAAACAGGGGCACCAAGAGACCCAGTACTTC
V: TRBV2; D: TRBD2; size: NA; J: TRBJ2-2; CDR3: CATRTSGSGAGELFF; DNA: TGTGCCACCCGGACTAGCGGGAGTGGTGCCGGGGAGCTGTTTTTT
V: TRBV19; D: TRBD1; size: NA; J: TRBJ2-1; CDR3: CASSRTGVNEQFF; DNA: TGTGCCAGTAGCAGGACAGGGGTCAATGAGCAGTTCTTC
V: TRBV4-1; D: NA; size: NA; J: TRBJ2-2; CDR3: CASSQGTVGTGELFF; DNA: TGCGCCAGCAGCCAAGGGACAGTCGGCACCGGGGAGCTGTTTTTT
V: TRBV21-1; D: NA; size: NA; J: TRBJ2-3; CDR3: CASSKDFDRKRDTQYF; DNA: TGTGCCAGCAGCAAAGACTTCGACAGGAAAAGAGATACGCAGTATTTT
V: TRBV11-2; D: TRBD1; size: NA; J: TRBJ2-7; CDR3: CASSPGQGVYEQYF; DNA: TGTGCCAGCAGCCCGGGACAGGGGGTCTACGAGCAGTACTTC
V: TRBV19; D: TRBD1; size: NA; J: TRBJ1-1; CDR3: CASNPWGQLHTEAFF; DNA: TGTGCCAGTAACCCATGGGGACAGCTCCACACTGAAGCTTTCTTT
V: TRBV7-9; D: NA; size: NA; J: TRBJ1-4; CDR3: CASRDGQGQEKLFF; DNA: TGTGCCAGCAGGGATGGGCAGGGCCAGGAAAAACTGTTTTTT
V: TRBV19; D: TRBD2; size: NA; J: TRBJ2-1; CDR3: CASSPSGARSNEQFF; DNA: TGTGCCAGTAGTCCAAGCGGGGCGCGGTCAAATGAGCAGTTCTTC
V: TRBV27; D: TRBD1; size: once; J: TRBJ2-7; CDR3: CASSLSPLTGDEQYF; DNA: TGTGCCAGCAGTTTATCCCCCCTCACAGGGGACGAGCAGTACTTC
V: TRBV7-9; D: TRBD1; size: once; J: TRBJ2-1; CDR3: CASSPGTGNEQFF; DNA: TGTGCCAGCAGCCCAGGGACAGGCAATGAGCAGTTCTTC
V: TRBV7-9; D: NA; size: once; J: TRBJ2-6; CDR3: CASSLATGWGSGANVLTF; DNA: TGTGCCAGCAGCTTAGCGACAGGTTGGGGCTCTGGGGCCAACGTCCTGACTTTC
V: TRBV28; D: TRBD1; size: NA; J: TRBJ1-2; CDR3: CASRIGQGNPAYGYTF; DNA: TGTGCCAGCAGGATTGGACAGGGAAACCCTGCCTATGGCTACACCTTC
V: TRBV24-1; D: NA; size: NA; J: TRBJ2-1; CDR3: CATSDPPLVAEQFF; DNA: TGTGCCACCAGTGACCCTCCGCTAGTCGCTGAGCAGTTCTTC
V: TRBV19; D: TRBD1; size: NA; J: TRBJ2-7; CDR3: CASSEQGSHEQYF; DNA: TGTGCCAGTAGCGAACAGGGGTCCCACGAGCAGTACTTC
V: TRBV7-8; D: TRBD1; size: NA; J: TRBJ2-7; CDR3: CASSRDRGQEQYF; DNA: TGTGCCAGCAGCAGGGACAGGGGGCAAGAGCAGTACTTC
V: TRBV5-4; D: NA; size: NA; J: TRBJ2-2; CDR3: CASSSRGNTGELFF; DNA: TGTGCCAGCAGCTCTCGCGGAAACACCGGGGAGCTGTTTTTT